These T cell receptor beta chains were read from a single sample in a study of T-cell reconstitution after alpha-beta-depleted transplantation in children. TCRdb passed the PCR reads through MiXCR, listing each CDR3 protein once. The sample yields some 600,000 distinct CDR3 sequences, about an eighth seen once. The input for sequencing was PBMCs, mostly from graft donor cells, taken 360 days after TCRalphabeta/CD19-depleted stem cell transplant. Source of these receptors: a male patient younger than 18 who had a stem cell transplant for acute myeloid leukemia, so the T cells may come from the graft donor. CDR3s leave out the opening cysteine and the closing phenylalanine or tryptophan.

len: 8
v_gene: TRBV29-1
j_gene: TRBJ2-7
CDR3aa: SVGRDEQY

len: 11
v_gene: TRBV12-3/TRBV12-4
j_gene: TRBJ2-7
CDR3aa: ASGLWTGGEQY

len: 14
v_gene: TRBV6-1
j_gene: TRBJ2-1
CDR3aa: ASSGTSGRRYNEQF

len: 12
v_gene: TRBV7-2
j_gene: TRBJ1-2
CDR3aa: ASSPPGQGFGYT

len: 11
v_gene: TRBV10-3
j_gene: TRBJ2-7
CDR3aa: AIRRDGNYEQY

len: 13
v_gene: TRBV5-1
j_gene: TRBJ2-5
CDR3aa: ASSLRASVQETQY

len: 14
v_gene: TRBV29-1
j_gene: TRBJ2-5
CDR3aa: SVRTDRDLSQETQY

len: 10
v_gene: TRBV29-1
j_gene: TRBJ2-7
CDR3aa: SVVSGVYEQY

len: 14
v_gene: TRBV6-2/TRBV6-3
j_gene: TRBJ2-2
CDR3aa: ASSFSGSFLTGELF

len: 12
v_gene: TRBV7-8
j_gene: TRBJ2-5
CDR3aa: ASRPTVGQETQY

len: 13
v_gene: TRBV2
j_gene: TRBJ2-4
CDR3aa: ASTPLTGGGNIQY

len: 9
v_gene: TRBV30
j_gene: TRBJ2-3
CDR3aa: AWRVADTQY

len: 11
v_gene: TRBV10-3
j_gene: TRBJ2-7
CDR3aa: AISENSLKEQY

len: 12
v_gene: TRBV10-3
j_gene: TRBJ2-5
CDR3aa: AISESGQRETQY

len: 15
v_gene: TRBV28
j_gene: TRBJ2-5
CDR3aa: ASSLFPQTVYQETQY

len: 12
v_gene: TRBV29-1
j_gene: TRBJ2-7
CDR3aa: SVEDQGDSYEQY

len: 12
v_gene: TRBV12-3/TRBV12-4
j_gene: TRBJ2-5
CDR3aa: ASSFMTRGETQY

len: 10
v_gene: TRBV20-1
j_gene: TRBJ2-1
CDR3aa: SARTEYNEQF

len: 15
v_gene: TRBV11-2
j_gene: TRBJ2-1
CDR3aa: ASSLRLAGSSYNEQF

len: 12
v_gene: TRBV3-1
j_gene: TRBJ2-1
CDR3aa: ASSPPGLGNEQF

len: 12
v_gene: TRBV20-1
j_gene: TRBJ2-3
CDR3aa: SARSLGFVDTQY

len: 17
v_gene: TRBV4-1
j_gene: TRBJ1-1
CDR3aa: ASSQRGQGATYRGAEAF

len: 14
v_gene: TRBV5-1
j_gene: TRBJ2-1
CDR3aa: ASSLAGQDPYNEQF

len: 11
v_gene: TRBV19
j_gene: TRBJ1-5
CDR3aa: ASTQRGGQPQH

len: 14
v_gene: TRBV6-5
j_gene: TRBJ2-1
CDR3aa: ASSYQGPISYNEQF

len: 10
v_gene: TRBV4-2
j_gene: TRBJ2-7
CDR3aa: ASSRLASEQY

len: 11
v_gene: TRBV29-1
j_gene: TRBJ2-2
CDR3aa: SVHPTGTGELF

len: 11
v_gene: TRBV5-1
j_gene: TRBJ2-7
CDR3aa: ASSLTNTYEQY

len: 13
v_gene: TRBV24-1
j_gene: TRBJ2-3
CDR3aa: ATSDLGVGTDTQY

len: 13
v_gene: TRBV3-1
j_gene: TRBJ2-1
CDR3aa: ASSQEFASYNEQF

len: 9
v_gene: TRBV7-3
j_gene: TRBJ2-1
CDR3aa: ASSFKGEQF

len: 10
v_gene: TRBV28
j_gene: TRBJ1-4
CDR3aa: ASSPKGEKLF

len: 11
v_gene: TRBV29-1
j_gene: TRBJ1-1
CDR3aa: SVEAGVDTEAF

len: 14
v_gene: TRBV5-1
j_gene: TRBJ2-1
CDR3aa: ASSSGGGSSYNEQF

len: 12
v_gene: TRBV9
j_gene: TRBJ2-4
CDR3aa: ASSPGGRKNIQY

len: 13
v_gene: TRBV5-1
j_gene: TRBJ2-7
CDR3aa: ASSLEVAGIYEQY

len: 13
v_gene: TRBV12-3/TRBV12-4
j_gene: TRBJ2-7
CDR3aa: ASSLIPLQSYEQY

len: 16
v_gene: TRBV9
j_gene: TRBJ2-2
CDR3aa: ASSPLPGFSSRTGELF

len: 14
v_gene: TRBV7-9
j_gene: TRBJ2-7
CDR3aa: ASSSDGQPVAYEQY

len: 11
v_gene: TRBV12-3/TRBV12-4
j_gene: TRBJ2-7
CDR3aa: ASSDPQAYEQY

len: 12
v_gene: TRBV29-1
j_gene: TRBJ2-1
CDR3aa: SVGRRLTYNEQF

len: 13
v_gene: TRBV23-1
j_gene: TRBJ1-4
CDR3aa: ASSQSAGTHEKLF

len: 15
v_gene: TRBV28
j_gene: TRBJ2-6
CDR3aa: ANSLVQGASGANVLT

len: 11
v_gene: TRBV5-1
j_gene: TRBJ2-1
CDR3aa: ASSRAGPNEQF

len: 13
v_gene: TRBV5-1
j_gene: TRBJ2-7
CDR3aa: ASSLEAGDTYEQY

len: 11
v_gene: TRBV5-1
j_gene: TRBJ2-7
CDR3aa: ASSLPPDYEQY

len: 12
v_gene: TRBV20-1
j_gene: TRBJ2-1
CDR3aa: SAREAPGGNEQF

len: 8
v_gene: TRBV7-9
j_gene: TRBJ2-3
CDR3aa: ACGEGTQY

len: 14
v_gene: TRBV10-3
j_gene: TRBJ2-1
CDR3aa: AISESGEGFYNEQF

len: 13
v_gene: TRBV18
j_gene: TRBJ2-5
CDR3aa: ASSSSGRAQETQY

len: 12
v_gene: TRBV29-1
j_gene: TRBJ2-1
CDR3aa: SVLLALIYNEQF

len: 11
v_gene: TRBV29-1
j_gene: TRBJ2-7
CDR3aa: SVDWDRGYEQY

len: 12
v_gene: TRBV7-9
j_gene: TRBJ2-5
CDR3aa: ASSLAARIETQY

len: 13
v_gene: TRBV7-9
j_gene: TRBJ2-1
CDR3aa: ASSFLGRPLHEQF

len: 13
v_gene: TRBV7-9
j_gene: TRBJ2-7
CDR3aa: ASSLVQGTSYEQY

len: 16
v_gene: TRBV4-1
j_gene: TRBJ1-6
CDR3aa: ASSQEGHRGPYNSPLH

len: 13
v_gene: TRBV20-1
j_gene: TRBJ2-3
CDR3aa: SATSGGSVTDTQY

len: 16
v_gene: TRBV3-1
j_gene: TRBJ2-5
CDR3aa: ASSPRGPGESIGETQY

len: 12
v_gene: TRBV7-2
j_gene: TRBJ1-5
CDR3aa: ASSSERGNQPQH

len: 11
v_gene: TRBV7-3
j_gene: TRBJ2-1
CDR3aa: ASSPYVYNEQF